These 7 T cell receptor beta chains originate from one sample sequenced in a study of blood T cell repertoires in COVID-19 (dated by TCRdb to the early 2020s). Library preparation was by the immunoSEQ multiplex PCR assay. TCRdb took this table from immuneACCESS and kept in-frame rearrangements with V and J called. Such tables lack part of the clones; where checked against another copy, unresolved V genes explain under half of the gap, and the rest is unexplained. The sample includes 150,000 to 200,000 clones, with 90% observed a single time. About 18% of the sample is in the top ten clones. Material: peripheral blood. The receptors here all came from a man in his fifties or sixties with active or convalescent COVID-19.

The V gene is TRBV19, the J gene TRBJ2-1, with TRBD2 as a possible D gene (6 bases). Germline V CDR1 and CDR2: LNHDA, SQIVND (reference sequence). The CDR3 is 15 amino acids. Trimming shortened V by 5 bases and J by 5 bases, and 16 bases separated the two germline ends. The CDR3 DNA is TGTGCCAGTAGTTCAACGGGACTCGGAAACAATGAGCAGTTCTTC. It codes for CASSSTGLGNNEQFF.

This chain connects TRBV4-1 to TRBJ1-3, with D unresolved. The CDR3 is 13 amino acids. Germline-derived CDR1 and CDR2 are MGHRA and YSYEKL. The V gene lost 4 bases and the J gene lost 0 bases, with 4 bases spanning the gap. In nucleotides, the CDR3 is TGCGCCAGCAGCCTAGCCTCTGGAAACACCATATATTTT. It codes for CASSLASGNTIYF.

The rearrangement joins TRBV7-8 to TRBJ2-3; D perhaps matches TRBD2 (5 bases). The CDR3 contains 15 residues. From germline, CDR1 is SGHVS and CDR2 FQNEAQ. V was pared by 5 bases and J by 8 bases, with 20 bases between. CDR3 loop: CASSLVGSRVRTQYF. The CDR3 DNA reads as TGTGCCAGCAGCCTGGTGGGGAGTAGAGTACGTACGCAGTATTTT.

The chain combines TRBV5-4 with TRBJ2-2, with 10 nucleotides matching TRBD1. This CDR3 is built from 16 residues. The germline CDR1 and CDR2 sequences are SGHNT and YYREEE (reference sequence). Trimming cost V 5 bases and J 4 bases; bases outside gene matches: 8. CDR3 sequence reads: CASRERDRGITGELFF. In DNA form, the CDR3 reads TGTGCCAGCAGGGAGAGGGACAGGGGTATCACCGGGGAGCTGTTTTTT.

V gene TRBV6-5 combines with J gene TRBJ1-6; 10 nucleotides align to TRBD1. CDR1 MNHEY and CDR2 SVGAGI come from the germline V gene. Trimming at V came to 6 bases and at J to 10 bases, leaving 6 bases not matched to a gene. This CDR3 region has 14 residues. The CDR3 bases are TGTGCCAGCAGAGGTGGGACAGGGGACTCACCCCTCCACTTT. Its protein product is CASRGGTGDSPLHF.

The chain uses TRBV20-1 and TRBJ1-5, with TRBD1 identical over 11 bases. CDR3 size: 15 residues. Unmatched junction bases numbered 5, after V lost 3 bases and J lost 4 bases. The germline gives CDR1 DFQATT, CDR2 SNEGSKA (reference sequence). The CDR3, as DNA: TGCAGTGCTAGTTGGGGACAGGGGGTGAATCAGCCCCAGCATTTT. This gives the protein CSASWGQGVNQPQHF.

The chain has TRBV5-1 and TRBJ2-1; D is unresolved. The germline V gene has CDR1 SGHRS and CDR2 YFSETQ. There are 14 residues in the CDR3. The germline V and J ends were trimmed by 1 base and 2 bases, with 7 bases remaining between them. CDR3: CASSLPDTYNEQFF. DNA for the CDR3: TGCGCCAGCAGCTTGCCAGATACCTACAATGAGCAGTTCTTC.